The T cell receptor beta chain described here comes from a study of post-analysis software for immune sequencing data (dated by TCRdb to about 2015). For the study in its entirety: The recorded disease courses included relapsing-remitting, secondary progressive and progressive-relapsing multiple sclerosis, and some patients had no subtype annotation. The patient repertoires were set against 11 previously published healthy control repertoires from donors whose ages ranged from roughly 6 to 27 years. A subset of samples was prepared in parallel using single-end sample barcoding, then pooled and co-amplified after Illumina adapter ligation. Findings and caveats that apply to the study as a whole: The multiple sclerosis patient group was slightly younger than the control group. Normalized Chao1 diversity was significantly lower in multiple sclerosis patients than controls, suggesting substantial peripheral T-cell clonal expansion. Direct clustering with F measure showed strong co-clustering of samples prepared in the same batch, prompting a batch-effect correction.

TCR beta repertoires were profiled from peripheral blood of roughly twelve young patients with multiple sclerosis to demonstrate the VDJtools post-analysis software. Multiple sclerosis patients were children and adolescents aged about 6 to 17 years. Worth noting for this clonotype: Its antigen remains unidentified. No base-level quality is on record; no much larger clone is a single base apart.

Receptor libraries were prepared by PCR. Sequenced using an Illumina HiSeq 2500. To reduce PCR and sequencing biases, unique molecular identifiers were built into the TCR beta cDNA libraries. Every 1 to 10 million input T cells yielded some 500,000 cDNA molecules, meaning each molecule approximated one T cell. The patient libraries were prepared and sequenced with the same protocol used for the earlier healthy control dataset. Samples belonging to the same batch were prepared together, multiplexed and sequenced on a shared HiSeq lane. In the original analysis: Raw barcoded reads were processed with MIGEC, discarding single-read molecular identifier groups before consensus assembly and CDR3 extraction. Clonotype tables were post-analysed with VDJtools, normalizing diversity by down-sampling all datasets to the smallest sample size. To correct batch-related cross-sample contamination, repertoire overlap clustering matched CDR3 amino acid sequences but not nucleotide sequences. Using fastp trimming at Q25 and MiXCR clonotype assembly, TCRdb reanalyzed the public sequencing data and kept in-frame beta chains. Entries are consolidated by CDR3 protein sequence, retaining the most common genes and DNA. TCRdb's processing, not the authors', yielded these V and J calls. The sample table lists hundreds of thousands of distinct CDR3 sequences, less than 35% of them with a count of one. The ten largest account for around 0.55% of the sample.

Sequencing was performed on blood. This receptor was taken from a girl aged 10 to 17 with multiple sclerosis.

The nucleotide sequence reads TGTGCCAGCTCACCATTATCAGCGGCGAGGTCCAAAAACATTCAGTACTTC. It encodes CASSPLSAARSKNIQYF. In this chain, TRBV18 is recombined with TRBJ2-4; TRBD2 is a possible D gene, resting on 5 matching bases. From the germline V gene, CDR1 is KGHSH and CDR2 is LQKENI. Taken from cysteine to phenylalanine, the CDR3 has 17 residues. This entry keeps only the CDR3 DNA: 51 bases, framed from base 1. Relative to germline, V is 2 bases shorter and J is 2 bases shorter, with 16 bases between their ends.